This T cell receptor beta chain originates from a study of naive and memory T cell subsets. Study outcomes and limitations: Potentially, T cell activation and differentiation skew this RNA-based measurement.

TCR cDNA received a 3' ligated oligonucleotide that carried a UMI. Unsorted total RNA, roughly 1 to 1,100 ng, was DNase treated before reverse transcription. The germline gives CDR1 DFQATT, CDR2 SNEGSKA (reference sequence). Trimming stripped 0 bases from V and 4 bases from J, with 10 bases between. This CDR3 comprises 14 residues. In the case of this clonotype: Its cognate antigen is unknown.

Ligated cDNA underwent four rounds of PCR with nested alpha and beta constant region primers and SP2. Reverse transcription of blood and skin TCR RNA was primed at alpha and beta constant regions. TCRdb re-analysed the 5' RACE reads in MiXCR, keeping a single row per CDR3 protein. The sample holds tens of thousands of distinct CDR3 sequences, around 7.7% seen once. The J gene is TRBJ2-1, the V gene TRBV20-1, with D uncertain. The sequence derives from a male donor in good health. This CDR3 is CSAREGAAYNEQFF. CDR3 sequence (DNA): TGCAGTGCTAGAGAAGGAGCTGCTTACAATGAGCAGTTCTTC.